This is a list of T cell receptor beta chains from one sample in a study of blood T cell repertoires in COVID-19. TCRdb keeps only in-frame clones here, not all; method: immunoSEQ multiplex PCR. The repertoire consists of just under 65,000 clones, with 78% occurring once and the leading ten covering 12% to 15%. The sample comprised peripheral blood. Receptors originate from a man aged 55 to 69 with COVID-19, enrolled during active disease. The CDR3 runs from the conserved cysteine through the conserved F or W. D genes are given only for firm matches. A clone size is listed for some rows: how often the clone was seen (once, few, many), or a class if it is expanded.

v_call: TRBV5-1; d_call: TRBD1; clone_size: .; cdr3_length: 13; j_call: TRBJ1-4; cdr3_nt: TGCGCCAGCAGCTTGGACAGGGGTGAAAAACTGTTTTTT; cdr3_aa: CASSLDRGEKLFF
v_call: TRBV6-5; d_call: .; clone_size: .; cdr3_length: 12; j_call: TRBJ2-3; cdr3_nt: TGTGCCAGCCTAAGAGACACAGATACGCAGTATTTT; cdr3_aa: CASLRDTDTQYF
v_call: TRBV5-4; d_call: .; clone_size: few; cdr3_length: 15; j_call: TRBJ2-7; cdr3_nt: TGTGCCAGCAGCGACCCCTTGGGGGCGACCTACGAGCAGTACTTC; cdr3_aa: CASSDPLGATYEQYF
v_call: TRBV24-1; d_call: .; clone_size: .; cdr3_length: 16; j_call: TRBJ2-3; cdr3_nt: TGTGCCACCAGCAGAAGGGCCTCGGGGAGCGCAGATACGCAGTATTTT; cdr3_aa: CATSRRASGSADTQYF
v_call: TRBV7-9; d_call: .; clone_size: .; cdr3_length: 16; j_call: TRBJ2-3; cdr3_nt: TGTGCCAGCAGCTTAGGGGGCCCCTTTAACACAGATACGCAGTATTTT; cdr3_aa: CASSLGGPFNTDTQYF
v_call: TRBV6-6; d_call: .; clone_size: few; cdr3_length: 12; j_call: TRBJ2-7; cdr3_nt: TGTGCCACCGGGGTAAACTCCTACGAGCAGTACTTC; cdr3_aa: CATGVNSYEQYF
v_call: TRBV15; d_call: .; clone_size: .; cdr3_length: 14; j_call: TRBJ2-3; cdr3_nt: TGTGCCACCAGCAGAGCCGGGGACACAGATACGCAGTATTTT; cdr3_aa: CATSRAGDTDTQYF
v_call: TRBV9; d_call: .; clone_size: once; cdr3_length: 12; j_call: TRBJ2-7; cdr3_nt: TGTGCCAGCAGCGTCGAGGGATACGAGCAGTACTTC; cdr3_aa: CASSVEGYEQYF
v_call: TRBV5-1; d_call: TRBD1; clone_size: once; cdr3_length: 14; j_call: TRBJ2-7; cdr3_nt: TGCGCCAGCTCGAACGGACAGGAAGCCTACGAGCAGTACTTC; cdr3_aa: CASSNGQEAYEQYF
v_call: TRBV6-4; d_call: TRBD1; clone_size: .; cdr3_length: 14; j_call: TRBJ1-6; cdr3_nt: TGTGCCAGCCGGGACAGGACCTATAATTCACCCCTCCACTTT; cdr3_aa: CASRDRTYNSPLHF
v_call: TRBV2; d_call: .; clone_size: .; cdr3_length: 14; j_call: TRBJ1-5; cdr3_nt: TGTGCCAGCAGTGAAGATACAGCCCCTCAGCCCCAGCATTTT; cdr3_aa: CASSEDTAPQPQHF
v_call: TRBV28; d_call: .; clone_size: .; cdr3_length: 13; j_call: TRBJ2-7; cdr3_nt: TGTGCCATCCGCCCGGGCAGGGTTGGCGAGCAGTACTTC; cdr3_aa: CAIRPGRVGEQYF
v_call: TRBV6-5; d_call: .; clone_size: .; cdr3_length: 15; j_call: TRBJ2-2; cdr3_nt: TGTGCCAGCAGTTACTCTTCTCTAAACACCGGGGAGCTGTTTTTT; cdr3_aa: CASSYSSLNTGELFF
v_call: TRBV6-5; d_call: TRBD1; clone_size: .; cdr3_length: 14; j_call: TRBJ1-1; cdr3_nt: TGTGCCAGCAGTACTTGGACAGGCAACACTGAAGCTTTCTTT; cdr3_aa: CASSTWTGNTEAFF
v_call: TRBV7-9; d_call: TRBD1; clone_size: .; cdr3_length: 16; j_call: TRBJ1-2; cdr3_nt: TGTGCCAGCAGCAAACTAGGACAGGGGGCTAACTATGGCTACACCTTC; cdr3_aa: CASSKLGQGANYGYTF
v_call: TRBV3-1/TRBV3-2; d_call: .; clone_size: few; cdr3_length: 15; j_call: TRBJ2-3; cdr3_nt: TGTGCCAGCAGCCACGGGAATCCTAGCACAGATACGCAGTATTTT; cdr3_aa: CASSHGNPSTDTQYF
v_call: TRBV30; d_call: .; clone_size: .; cdr3_length: 13; j_call: TRBJ2-5; cdr3_nt: TGTGCCTGGAGCAACTTTTTACAAGAGACCCAGTACTTC; cdr3_aa: CAWSNFLQETQYF
v_call: TRBV19; d_call: TRBD1; clone_size: .; cdr3_length: 15; j_call: TRBJ1-5; cdr3_nt: TGTGCCAGTAGCCGAGGACAGGGGATCAATCAGCCCCAGCATTTT; cdr3_aa: CASSRGQGINQPQHF
v_call: TRBV9; d_call: TRBD2; clone_size: many; cdr3_length: 14; j_call: TRBJ2-7; cdr3_nt: TGTGCCAGCAGCACGGCGGGAGGCTCCGGCGAGCAGTACTTC; cdr3_aa: CASSTAGGSGEQYF
v_call: TRBV30; d_call: .; clone_size: .; cdr3_length: 13; j_call: TRBJ1-3; cdr3_nt: TGTGCCTGGGGGGGACACTCTGGAAACACCATATATTTT; cdr3_aa: CAWGGHSGNTIYF
v_call: TRBV6-5; d_call: .; clone_size: .; cdr3_length: 15; j_call: TRBJ1-1; cdr3_nt: TGTGCCAGCAGGAGGTTGGCACGCATGAACACTGAAGCTTTCTTT; cdr3_aa: CASRRLARMNTEAFF
v_call: TRBV4-2; d_call: TRBD2; clone_size: .; cdr3_length: 20; j_call: TRBJ2-1; cdr3_nt: TGTGCCAGCAGCCCCCAGGCCGGGACTAGCGGGAGGGGTTCCTACAATGAGCAGTTCTTC; cdr3_aa: CASSPQAGTSGRGSYNEQFF
v_call: TRBV11-3; d_call: .; clone_size: .; cdr3_length: 13; j_call: TRBJ2-1; cdr3_nt: TGTGCCAGCAGCTTATACCGGGACAATGAGCAGTTCTTC; cdr3_aa: CASSLYRDNEQFF
v_call: TRBV6-5; d_call: .; clone_size: .; cdr3_length: 14; j_call: TRBJ1-4; cdr3_nt: TGTGCCAGCAGCCCACAGGGCCTTAATGAAAAACTGTTTTTT; cdr3_aa: CASSPQGLNEKLFF
v_call: TRBV3-1/TRBV3-2; d_call: TRBD2; clone_size: .; cdr3_length: 18; j_call: TRBJ2-3; cdr3_nt: TGTGCCAGCAGCCCATCGACTAGCGGGAGAAGTGGCACAGATACGCAGTATTTT; cdr3_aa: CASSPSTSGRSGTDTQYF
v_call: TRBV2; d_call: TRBD1; clone_size: .; cdr3_length: 17; j_call: TRBJ1-2; cdr3_nt: TGTGCCAGCAGTGTCGGGACAGCGACTACTGCCTACTATGGCTACACCTTC; cdr3_aa: CASSVGTATTAYYGYTF
v_call: TRBV29-1; d_call: TRBD1; clone_size: once; cdr3_length: 13; j_call: TRBJ1-5; cdr3_nt: TGCAGCGTCTGGGACAGGGATGATCAGCCCCAGCATTTT; cdr3_aa: CSVWDRDDQPQHF
v_call: TRBV12-3/TRBV12-4; d_call: TRBD2; clone_size: .; cdr3_length: 13; j_call: TRBJ2-2; cdr3_nt: TGTGCCAGCAGACCCACTAGCGCCGGGGAGCTGTTTTTT; cdr3_aa: CASRPTSAGELFF
v_call: TRBV18; d_call: .; clone_size: once; cdr3_length: 13; j_call: TRBJ1-2; cdr3_nt: TGTGCCAGCTCACCAGGGCAGGTCTATGGCTACACCTTC; cdr3_aa: CASSPGQVYGYTF
v_call: TRBV20-1; d_call: .; clone_size: .; cdr3_length: 11; j_call: TRBJ2-7; cdr3_nt: TGCAGTGCTAGACATGCCTACGAGCAGTACTTC; cdr3_aa: CSARHAYEQYF
v_call: TRBV14; d_call: .; clone_size: few; cdr3_length: 15; j_call: TRBJ2-2; cdr3_nt: TGTGCCAGCAGCCAAATGACAGGAGTCACCGGGGAGCTGTTTTTT; cdr3_aa: CASSQMTGVTGELFF
v_call: TRBV18; d_call: .; clone_size: few; cdr3_length: 11; j_call: TRBJ1-2; cdr3_nt: TGTGCCAGCTCAGGGAGTTATGGCTACACCTTC; cdr3_aa: CASSGSYGYTF
v_call: TRBV6-5; d_call: .; clone_size: .; cdr3_length: 12; j_call: TRBJ2-2; cdr3_nt: TGTGCCAGCAGTTACTCCGGCGGGGAGCTGTTTTTT; cdr3_aa: CASSYSGGELFF
v_call: TRBV30; d_call: TRBD1; clone_size: .; cdr3_length: 15; j_call: TRBJ2-1; cdr3_nt: TGTGCCTGGAGTCTGGACAGGGGGTATGACAATGAGCAGTTCTTC; cdr3_aa: CAWSLDRGYDNEQFF
v_call: TRBV18; d_call: .; clone_size: .; cdr3_length: 13; j_call: TRBJ1-1; cdr3_nt: TGTGCCAGCTCACCATTTGCGGGGACTGAAGCTTTCTTT; cdr3_aa: CASSPFAGTEAFF
v_call: TRBV7-2; d_call: TRBD1; clone_size: .; cdr3_length: 15; j_call: TRBJ1-1; cdr3_nt: TGTGCCAGCAGCTTAATACAGGGGGGGAACACTGAAGCTTTCTTT; cdr3_aa: CASSLIQGGNTEAFF
v_call: TRBV2; d_call: .; clone_size: .; cdr3_length: 14; j_call: TRBJ2-1; cdr3_nt: TGTGCCAGCAAGAAGGGGTCGACCTACAATGAGCAGTTCTTC; cdr3_aa: CASKKGSTYNEQFF
v_call: TRBV6-6; d_call: .; clone_size: .; cdr3_length: 13; j_call: TRBJ1-4; cdr3_nt: TGTGCCACCGCACGGGGGGCTAATGAAAAACTGTTTTTT; cdr3_aa: CATARGANEKLFF
v_call: TRBV27; d_call: .; clone_size: .; cdr3_length: 13; j_call: TRBJ1-5; cdr3_nt: TGTGCCAGCAGTTTATCGGGCATTCAGCCCCAGCATTTT; cdr3_aa: CASSLSGIQPQHF
v_call: TRBV19; d_call: TRBD1; clone_size: .; cdr3_length: 14; j_call: TRBJ2-2; cdr3_nt: TGTGCCAGTTCCGGGACAGGGGCCACCGGGGAGCTGTTTTTT; cdr3_aa: CASSGTGATGELFF
v_call: TRBV13; d_call: .; clone_size: .; cdr3_length: 15; j_call: TRBJ1-1; cdr3_nt: TGTGCCAGCAGCTTACCTGGACCCGGGGACACTGAAGCTTTCTTT; cdr3_aa: CASSLPGPGDTEAFF
v_call: TRBV10-2; d_call: .; clone_size: .; cdr3_length: 15; j_call: TRBJ1-1; cdr3_nt: TGCGCCAGCAGTCCCTTCACAGTAATGAACACTGAAGCTTTCTTT; cdr3_aa: CASSPFTVMNTEAFF
v_call: TRBV10-3; d_call: .; clone_size: .; cdr3_length: 14; j_call: TRBJ1-5; cdr3_nt: TGTGCCATCAGTGATTCCGGGGGGAATCAGCCCCAGCATTTT; cdr3_aa: CAISDSGGNQPQHF
v_call: TRBV2; d_call: TRBD2; clone_size: .; cdr3_length: 13; j_call: TRBJ2-7; cdr3_nt: TGTGCCAGCAGTGTGCTAGCGGGCTACGAGCAGTACTTC; cdr3_aa: CASSVLAGYEQYF
v_call: TRBV27; d_call: .; clone_size: .; cdr3_length: 12; j_call: TRBJ2-3; cdr3_nt: TGTGCCAGCAGCCCATCCCCTCCAGCGCAGTATTTT; cdr3_aa: CASSPSPPAQYF
v_call: TRBV5-5; d_call: .; clone_size: .; cdr3_length: 16; j_call: TRBJ2-7; cdr3_nt: TGTGCCAGCAGCTTGGAGCTGGGCCCAGAATATTACGAGCAGTACTTC; cdr3_aa: CASSLELGPEYYEQYF
v_call: TRBV3-1/TRBV3-2; d_call: TRBD2; clone_size: .; cdr3_length: 15; j_call: TRBJ2-3; cdr3_nt: TGTGCCAGCAGCCCGAGCGGGGGATCCACAGATACGCAGTATTTT; cdr3_aa: CASSPSGGSTDTQYF
v_call: TRBV7-3; d_call: .; clone_size: once; cdr3_length: 16; j_call: TRBJ2-1; cdr3_nt: TGTGCCAGCAGCTTAAGAGGGCCAGCGTTTGGGGATGAGCAGTTCTTC; cdr3_aa: CASSLRGPAFGDEQFF
v_call: TRBV5-4; d_call: TRBD2; clone_size: few; cdr3_length: 14; j_call: TRBJ2-2; cdr3_nt: TGTGCCGCAAGGCGGGAGCAGGGCTTCGGGGAGCTGTTTTTT; cdr3_aa: CAARREQGFGELFF
v_call: TRBV25-1; d_call: TRBD1; clone_size: .; cdr3_length: 14; j_call: TRBJ1-1; cdr3_nt: TGTGCCAGCACTGACAGGGGCATGAACACTGAAGCTTTCTTT; cdr3_aa: CASTDRGMNTEAFF
v_call: TRBV30; d_call: TRBD1; clone_size: .; cdr3_length: 11; j_call: TRBJ2-7; cdr3_nt: TGTGCATGGATCATCTCCGCAGGGGGGTACTTC; cdr3_aa: CAWIISAGGYF